This TCR beta chain came from a study of T cells in Graves' hyperthyroidism and ophthalmopathy. Study details: Peripheral blood specimens were obtained at initial diagnosis, prior to any treatment.

Per germline, CDR1 ENHRY and CDR2 SYGVKD. The CDR3 spans 15 residues. With 7 bases clipped from V and 1 base from J, the junction kept 8 bases outside the gene matches. General study results and limits: The majority of expanded thyroid clonotypes above 0.001 also appeared in blood.

Note on this clonotype: Its cognate antigen is unknown. Because it lacks the conserved phenylalanine or tryptophan at the end, this CDR3 is likely a read error.

The study included ophthalmopathy patients with Clinical Activity Score at least 3, NOSPECS grade at least 4 and duration under 3 months. Clinical symptoms, serum thyroxine and TRAb, thyroid ultrasound and orbital computed tomography were used for the diagnoses. It was RNA transcripts that yielded the amplified TCR beta CDR3 regions. When the TCR CDR3 underwent first-round RT-PCR, the HTBI primer set was used. TCRdb re-called the multiplex PCR reads with MiXCR, one entry per CDR3 protein. The repertoire has under 600,000 distinct CDR3 sequences, about a sixth of them found once; the top ten carry 3% to 4%.

Sequencing input: blood. The receptor comes from a woman aged 40 to 55 with Graves' ophthalmopathy. V is TRBV10-3 and J is TRBJ2-3, with 7 bases aligning to TRBD2. Here the CDR3 reads CAINSETSRTDTQYL. In DNA form, the CDR3 reads TGTGCCATCAACTCCGAGACTAGCCGCACAGATACGCAGTATCTT.